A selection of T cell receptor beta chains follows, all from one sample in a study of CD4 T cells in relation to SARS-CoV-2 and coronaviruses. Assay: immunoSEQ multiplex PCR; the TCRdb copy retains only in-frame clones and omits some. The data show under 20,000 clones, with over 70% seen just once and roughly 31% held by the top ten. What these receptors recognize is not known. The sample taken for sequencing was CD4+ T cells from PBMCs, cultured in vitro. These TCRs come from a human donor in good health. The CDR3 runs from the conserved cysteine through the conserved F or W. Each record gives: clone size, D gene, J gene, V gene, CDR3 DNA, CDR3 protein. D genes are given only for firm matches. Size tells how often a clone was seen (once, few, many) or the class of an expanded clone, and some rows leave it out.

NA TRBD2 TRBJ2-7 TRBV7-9 TGTGCCAGCAGCCATGGACTAGATAACTACGAGCAGTACTTC CASSHGLDNYEQYF
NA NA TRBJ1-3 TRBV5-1 TGCGCCAGCAGCCCGGAGGGGGGGTCTGGAAACACCATATATTTT CASSPEGGSGNTIYF
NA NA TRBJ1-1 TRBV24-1 TGTGCCACCAGTGACAGCCGAGAAGCTTTCTTT CATSDSREAFF
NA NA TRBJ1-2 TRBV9 TGTGCCAGCAGCCCTCCTGTCGGGCAGACCTATGGCTACACCTTC CASSPPVGQTYGYTF
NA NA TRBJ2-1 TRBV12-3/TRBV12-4 TGTGCCAGCAGTTCTACCTCGCAGTTCTTC CASSSTSQFF
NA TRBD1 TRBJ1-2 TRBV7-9 TGTGCCAGCAGCCCCTGGGACAGGGATGGCTACACCTTC CASSPWDRDGYTF
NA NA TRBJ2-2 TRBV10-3 TGTGCCACAGGCGGTCAGGGGACAAACACCGGGGAGCTGTTTTTT CATGGQGTNTGELFF
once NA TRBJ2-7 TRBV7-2 TGTGCCAGCAGCTTATACCTGTCGGGAGAGCAGTACTTC CASSLYLSGEQYF
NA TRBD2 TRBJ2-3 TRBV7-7 TGTGCCAGCAGCCCCCTAGCGGGAGCTGGTACAGATACGCAGTATTTT CASSPLAGAGTDTQYF
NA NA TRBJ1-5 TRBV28 TGTGCCAGCAGTTTACAGGGCAATCAGCCCCAGCATTTT CASSLQGNQPQHF
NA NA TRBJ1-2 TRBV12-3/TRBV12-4 TGTGCCAGCAGCCCGGGATGGATAGAGGGCTACACCTTC CASSPGWIEGYTF
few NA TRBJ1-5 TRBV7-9 TGTGCCAGCAGCTTAGACGGCAATCAGCCCCAGCATTTT CASSLDGNQPQHF
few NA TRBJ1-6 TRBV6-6 TGTGCCAGCAGGCGAGCACACGGACAGCCACATAATTCACCCCTCCACTTT CASRRAHGQPHNSPLHF
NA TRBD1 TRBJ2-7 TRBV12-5 TGTGCTAGTGGTCCCATCCGGACAGGGGGGCCTAACACAACCTACGAGCAGTACTTC CASGPIRTGGPNTTYEQYF
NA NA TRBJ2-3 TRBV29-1 TGCAGCGTTGGGGCCGGGACCGACAGCACAGATACGCAGTATTTT CSVGAGTDSTDTQYF